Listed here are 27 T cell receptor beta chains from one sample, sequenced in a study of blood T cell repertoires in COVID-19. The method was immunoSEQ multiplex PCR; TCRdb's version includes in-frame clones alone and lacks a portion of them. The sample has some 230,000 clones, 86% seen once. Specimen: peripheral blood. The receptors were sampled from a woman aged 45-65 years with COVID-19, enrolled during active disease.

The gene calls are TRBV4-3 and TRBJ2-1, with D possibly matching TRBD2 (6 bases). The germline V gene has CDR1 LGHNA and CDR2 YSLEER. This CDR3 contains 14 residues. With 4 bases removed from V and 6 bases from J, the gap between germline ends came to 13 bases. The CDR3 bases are TGCGCCAGCAGCCCTGCTTTGACTAGCAATGAGCAGTTCTTC. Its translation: CASSPALTSNEQFF.

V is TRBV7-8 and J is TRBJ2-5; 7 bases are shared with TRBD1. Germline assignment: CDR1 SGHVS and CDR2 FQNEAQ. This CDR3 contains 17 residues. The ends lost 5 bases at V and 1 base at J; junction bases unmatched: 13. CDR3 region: CASSPRVPGQTQETQYF. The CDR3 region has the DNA TGTGCCAGCAGCCCAAGGGTTCCGGGACAGACCCAAGAGACCCAGTACTTC.

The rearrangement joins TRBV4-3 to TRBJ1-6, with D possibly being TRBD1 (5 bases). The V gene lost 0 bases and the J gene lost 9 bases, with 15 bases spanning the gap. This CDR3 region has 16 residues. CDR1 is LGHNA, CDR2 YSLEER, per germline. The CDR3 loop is CASSQDSPGQGSPLHF. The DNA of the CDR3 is TGCGCCAGCAGCCAAGATTCACCGGGCCAGGGTTCACCCCTCCACTTT.

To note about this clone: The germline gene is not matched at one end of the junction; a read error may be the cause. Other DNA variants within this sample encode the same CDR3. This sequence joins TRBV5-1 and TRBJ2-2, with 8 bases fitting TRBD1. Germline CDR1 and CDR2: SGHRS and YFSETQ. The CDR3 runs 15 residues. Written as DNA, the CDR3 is TGCGCCAGCAGTTTGGGGACAGGGAACACCGGGGAGCTGTTTTTT. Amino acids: CASSLGTGNTGELFF.

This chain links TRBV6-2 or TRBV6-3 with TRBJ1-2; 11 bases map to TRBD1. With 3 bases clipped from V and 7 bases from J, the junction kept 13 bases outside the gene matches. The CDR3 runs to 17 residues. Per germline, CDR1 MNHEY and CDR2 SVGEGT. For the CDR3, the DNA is TGTGCCAGCAGTTATTCACGGACTGGACAGGGGGCCGCTGGCTACACCTTC. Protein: CASSYSRTGQGAAGYTF.

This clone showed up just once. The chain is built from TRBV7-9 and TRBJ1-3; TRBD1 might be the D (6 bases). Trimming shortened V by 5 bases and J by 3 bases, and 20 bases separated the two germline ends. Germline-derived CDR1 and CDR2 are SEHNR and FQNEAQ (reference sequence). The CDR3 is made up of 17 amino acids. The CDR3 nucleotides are TGTGCCAGCAGCCCCCCCCTACAGGGCCGGTTTGGAAACACCATATATTTT. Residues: CASSPPLQGRFGNTIYF.

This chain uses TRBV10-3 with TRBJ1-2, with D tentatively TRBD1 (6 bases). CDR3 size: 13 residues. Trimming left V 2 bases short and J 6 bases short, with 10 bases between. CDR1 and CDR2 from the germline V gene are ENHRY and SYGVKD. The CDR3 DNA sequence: TGTGCCATCAGTGAGCTACAGGGAGATGGCTACACCTTC. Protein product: CAISELQGDGYTF.

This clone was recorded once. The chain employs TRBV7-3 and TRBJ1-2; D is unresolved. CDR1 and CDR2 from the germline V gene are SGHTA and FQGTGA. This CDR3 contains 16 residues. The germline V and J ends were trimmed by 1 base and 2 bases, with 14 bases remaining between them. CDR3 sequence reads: CASSLIPGNLNYGYTF. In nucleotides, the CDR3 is TGTGCCAGCAGCTTAATCCCGGGAAACCTGAACTATGGCTACACCTTC.

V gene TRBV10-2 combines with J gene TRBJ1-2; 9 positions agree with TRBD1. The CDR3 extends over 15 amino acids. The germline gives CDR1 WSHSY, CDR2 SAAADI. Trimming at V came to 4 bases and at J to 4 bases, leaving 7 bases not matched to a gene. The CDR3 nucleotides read TGCGCCAGCAGTGGACGCCGACAGGGGGGCTATGGCTACACCTTC. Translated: CASSGRRQGGYGYTF.

The CDR3 coding sequence is TGTGCCAGCAGCCTTCCCGGGACTCGGGGTGGGACCCAGTACTTC. It yields the protein CASSLPGTRGGTQYF. The chain couples TRBV3-1 (or the pseudogene TRBV3-2) to TRBJ2-5, with D tentatively TRBD2 (6 bases). The CDR3 covers 15 residues. Germline V CDR1 and CDR2: LGHDT, YNNKEL (reference sequence). V was cut by 4 bases and J by 7 bases, with 19 bases left in between.

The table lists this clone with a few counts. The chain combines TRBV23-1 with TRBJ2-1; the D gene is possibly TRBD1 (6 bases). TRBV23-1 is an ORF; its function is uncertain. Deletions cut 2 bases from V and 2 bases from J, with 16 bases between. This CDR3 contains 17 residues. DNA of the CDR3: TGCGCCAGCAGTCAACCACCTACTCAGGGGCCCTACAATGAGCAGTTCTTC. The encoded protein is CASSQPPTQGPYNEQFF.

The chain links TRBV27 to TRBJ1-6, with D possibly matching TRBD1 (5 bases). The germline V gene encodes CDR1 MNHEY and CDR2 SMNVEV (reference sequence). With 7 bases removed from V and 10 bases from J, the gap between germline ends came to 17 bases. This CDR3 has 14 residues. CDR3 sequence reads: CASKMAGLGSPLHF. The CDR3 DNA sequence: TGTGCCAGCAAAATGGCGGGACTTGGATCACCCCTCCACTTT.

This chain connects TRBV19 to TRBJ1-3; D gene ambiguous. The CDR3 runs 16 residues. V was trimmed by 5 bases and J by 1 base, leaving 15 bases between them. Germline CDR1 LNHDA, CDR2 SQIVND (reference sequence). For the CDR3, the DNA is TGTGCCAGTAGTCTCTCGAGGGCAGCATCTGGAAACACCATATATTTT. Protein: CASSLSRAASGNTIYF.

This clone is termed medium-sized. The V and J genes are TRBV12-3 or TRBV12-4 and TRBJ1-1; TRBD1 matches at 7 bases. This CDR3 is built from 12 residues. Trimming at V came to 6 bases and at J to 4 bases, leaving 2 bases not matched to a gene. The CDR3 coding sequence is TGTGCCAGCAGATCAGGGGGCACTGAAGCTTTCTTT. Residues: CASRSGGTEAFF.

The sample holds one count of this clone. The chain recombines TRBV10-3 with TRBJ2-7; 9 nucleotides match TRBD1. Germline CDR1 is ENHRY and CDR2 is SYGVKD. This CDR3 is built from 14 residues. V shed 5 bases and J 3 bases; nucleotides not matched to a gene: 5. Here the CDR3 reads CAISPGQGVYEQYF. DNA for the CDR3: TGTGCCATCAGTCCGGGACAGGGCGTCTACGAGCAGTACTTC.

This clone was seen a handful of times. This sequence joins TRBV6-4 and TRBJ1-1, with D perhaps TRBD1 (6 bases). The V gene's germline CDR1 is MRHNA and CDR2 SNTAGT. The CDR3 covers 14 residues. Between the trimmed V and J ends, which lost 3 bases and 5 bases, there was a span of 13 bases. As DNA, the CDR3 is TGTGCCAGCAGTGAAGGACCGAGGGGGACTGAAGCTTTCTTT. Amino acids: CASSEGPRGTEAFF.

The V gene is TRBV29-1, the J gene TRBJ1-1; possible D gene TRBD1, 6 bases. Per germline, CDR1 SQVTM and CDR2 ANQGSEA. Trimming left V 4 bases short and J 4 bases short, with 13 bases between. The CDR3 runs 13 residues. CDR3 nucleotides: TGCAGCGTTGCTCAGGGGATGGGCACTGAAGCTTTCTTT. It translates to CSVAQGMGTEAFF. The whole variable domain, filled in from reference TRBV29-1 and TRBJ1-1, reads SAVISQKPSRDICQRGTSLTIQCQVDSQVTMMFWYRQQPGQSLTLIATANQGSEATYESGFVIDKFPISRPNLTFSTLTVSNMSPEDSSIYLCSVAQGMGTEAFFGQGTRLTVV.

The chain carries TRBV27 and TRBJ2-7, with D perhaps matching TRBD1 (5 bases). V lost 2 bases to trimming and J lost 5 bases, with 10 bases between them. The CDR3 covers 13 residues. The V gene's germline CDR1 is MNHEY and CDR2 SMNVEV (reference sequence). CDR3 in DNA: TGTGCCAGCAGTTTACAGGGAATCCACGAGCAGTACTTC. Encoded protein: CASSLQGIHEQYF.

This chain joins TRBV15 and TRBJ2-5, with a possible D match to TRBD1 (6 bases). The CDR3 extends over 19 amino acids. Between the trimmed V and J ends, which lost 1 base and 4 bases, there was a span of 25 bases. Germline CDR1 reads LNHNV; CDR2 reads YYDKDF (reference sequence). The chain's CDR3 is CATSRAIGARGQRSETQYF. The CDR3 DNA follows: TGTGCCACCAGCAGAGCAATAGGGGCAAGGGGACAAAGATCAGAGACCCAGTACTTC. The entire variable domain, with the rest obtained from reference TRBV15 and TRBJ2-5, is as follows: DAMVIQNPRYQVTQFGKPVTLSCSQTLNHNVMYWYQQKSSQAPKLLFHYYDKDFNNEADTPDNFQSRRPNTSFCFLDIRSPGLGDTAMYLCATSRAIGARGQRSETQYFGPGTRLLVL.

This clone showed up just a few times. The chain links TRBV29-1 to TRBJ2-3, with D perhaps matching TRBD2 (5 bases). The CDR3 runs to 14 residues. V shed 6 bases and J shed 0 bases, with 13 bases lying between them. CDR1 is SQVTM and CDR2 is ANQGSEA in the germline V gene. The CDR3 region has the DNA TGCAGCGTAGCGGATTTACCTAGCACAGATACGCAGTATTTT. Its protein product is CSVADLPSTDTQYF.

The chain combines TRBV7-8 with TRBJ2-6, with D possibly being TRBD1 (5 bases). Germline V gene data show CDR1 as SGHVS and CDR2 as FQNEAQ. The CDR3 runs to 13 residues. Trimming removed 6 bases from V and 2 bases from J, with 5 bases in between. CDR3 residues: CASRGPGANVLTF. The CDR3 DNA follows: TGTGCCAGCAGGGGGCCTGGGGCCAACGTCCTGACTTTC.

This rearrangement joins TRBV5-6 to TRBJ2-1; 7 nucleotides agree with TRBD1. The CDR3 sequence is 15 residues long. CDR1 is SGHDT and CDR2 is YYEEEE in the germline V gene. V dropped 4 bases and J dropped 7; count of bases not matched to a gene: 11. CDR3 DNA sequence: TGTGCCAGCAGCCCCCGGAACAGGGGTAGGAATGAGCAGTTCTTC. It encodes CASSPRNRGRNEQFF.

The DNA for the CDR3 is TGTGCCAGCTCACCCGTAACGGCAGACATTGTTGGAAACACCATATATTTT. This gives the protein CASSPVTADIVGNTIYF. The chain carries TRBV18 and TRBJ1-3; D remains unclear. The CDR3 covers 17 residues. V shed 3 bases and J shed 3 bases, with 18 bases lying between them. Germline CDR1 KGHSH, CDR2 LQKENI.

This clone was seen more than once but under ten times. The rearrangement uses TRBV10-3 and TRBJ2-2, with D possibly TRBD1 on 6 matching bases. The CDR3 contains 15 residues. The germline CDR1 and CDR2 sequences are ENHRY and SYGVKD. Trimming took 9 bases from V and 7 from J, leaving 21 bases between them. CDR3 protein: CAMRNSTGWGGELFF. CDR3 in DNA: TGTGCCATGAGGAACTCAACAGGGTGGGGCGGGGAGCTGTTTTTT.

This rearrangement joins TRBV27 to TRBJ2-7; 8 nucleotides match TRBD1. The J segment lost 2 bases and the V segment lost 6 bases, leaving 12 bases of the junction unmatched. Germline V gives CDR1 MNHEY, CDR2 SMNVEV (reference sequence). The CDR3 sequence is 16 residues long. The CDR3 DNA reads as TGTGCCAGCAGGCCGGGGTCGCAGGGGGCGACCTACGAGCAGTACTTC. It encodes CASRPGSQGATYEQYF.

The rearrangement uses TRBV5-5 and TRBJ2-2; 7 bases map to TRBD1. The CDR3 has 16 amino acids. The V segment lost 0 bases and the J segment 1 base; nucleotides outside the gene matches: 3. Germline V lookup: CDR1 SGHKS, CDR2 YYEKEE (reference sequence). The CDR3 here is CASSLVPGGNTGELFF. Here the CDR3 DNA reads TGTGCCAGCAGCTTGGTTCCAGGGGGGAACACCGGGGAGCTGTTTTTT.

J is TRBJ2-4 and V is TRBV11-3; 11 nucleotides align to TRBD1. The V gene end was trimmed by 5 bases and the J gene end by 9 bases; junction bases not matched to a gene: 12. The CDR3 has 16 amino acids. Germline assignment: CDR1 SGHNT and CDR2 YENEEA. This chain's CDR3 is CASSLQVGQGASIQYF. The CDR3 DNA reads TGTGCCAGCAGCCTCCAAGTCGGACAGGGGGCTTCCATTCAGTACTTC.